The clone carrying this T cell receptor (beta chain) was observed a few times. Its antigen is as yet unknown. The sample belongs to a study of T-cell memory formation after mild COVID-19. Whole-study findings and limits: The authors did not confirm SARS-CoV-2 specificity of second-wave clones peaking day 37. Mostly located in CM and EM were contracting CD4+ clones, with contracting CD8+ clones located in EMRA. Clones that contracted from day 15 to 85 had balanced CD4/CD8; later expanders were CD4+ biased.

TCRdb redid the calling of the 5' RACE reads with MiXCR, one entry per CDR3 protein. The data show around 450,000 distinct CDR3 sequences, with about 24% seen just once and about 8.7% held by the top ten. The CDR3 extends over 12 amino acids. The V end was cut by 4 bases, the J end by 2 bases, with 9 bases between. Germline V CDR1 and CDR2: SQVTM, ANQGSEA. This TCR was recovered from an adult woman who had mild COVID-19 (a few samples of this study predate the infection). Cell type and time point are not known. V and J are TRBV29-1 and TRBJ2-7; D may be TRBD1 (6 bases). Sequencing input: PBMCs or a T cell subset sorted from them (not recorded which). In DNA form, the CDR3 reads TGCAGCGTTGGGACAGACCCCTACGAGCAGTACTTC. This gives the protein CSVGTDPYEQYF.